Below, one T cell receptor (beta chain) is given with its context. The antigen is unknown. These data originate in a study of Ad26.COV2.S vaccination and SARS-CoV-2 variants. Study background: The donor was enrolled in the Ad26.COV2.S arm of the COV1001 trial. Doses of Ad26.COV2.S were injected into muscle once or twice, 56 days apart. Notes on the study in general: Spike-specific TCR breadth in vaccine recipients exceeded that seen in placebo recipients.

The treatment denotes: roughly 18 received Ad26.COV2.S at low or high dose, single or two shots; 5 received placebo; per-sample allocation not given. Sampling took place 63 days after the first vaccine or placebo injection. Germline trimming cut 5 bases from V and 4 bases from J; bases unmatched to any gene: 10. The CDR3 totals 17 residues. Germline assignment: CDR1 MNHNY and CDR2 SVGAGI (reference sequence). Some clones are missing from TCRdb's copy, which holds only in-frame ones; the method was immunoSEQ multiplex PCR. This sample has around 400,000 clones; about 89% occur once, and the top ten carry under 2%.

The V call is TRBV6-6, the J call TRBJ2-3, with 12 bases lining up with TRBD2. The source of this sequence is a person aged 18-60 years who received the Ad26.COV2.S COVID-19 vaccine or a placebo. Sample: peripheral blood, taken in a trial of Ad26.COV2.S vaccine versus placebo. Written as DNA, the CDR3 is TGTGCCAGCAGTCCTTTCCGACTAGCGGGAGTTCCAGATACGCAGTATTTT. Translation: CASSPFRLAGVPDTQYF.